This note documents a single TCR beta chain sequence. Its target is unknown. These data originate in a study of shared clonotypes between healthy human individuals. Naive CD8 populations comprised CD45RO-negative cells positively selected for CCR7, excluding terminally differentiated effector memory CD45RA+ cells. Germline lookup yields CDR1 SGHRS and CDR2 YFSETQ. With 4 bases removed from V and 6 bases from J, the gap between germline ends came to 8 bases. The CDR3 totals 11 residues. Method: immunoSEQ multiplex PCR; TCRdb's copy keeps in-frame clones and lacks some. Of around 600,000 clones listed, approximately 95% are singletons. Study-wide results and caveats: Richness estimates generally favored naive over memory subsets. Rarefaction revealed incomplete sorted-subset sequencing despite large depth.

This TCR was sampled from a woman under 40 in good health. The sample consisted of naive CD8+ T cells sorted from blood. The gene calls are TRBV5-1 and TRBJ2-7; TRBD1 might be the D (6 bases). CDR3 loop: CASSQGGEQYF. The DNA for the CDR3 is TGCGCCAGCAGCCAAGGGGGCGAGCAGTACTTC.